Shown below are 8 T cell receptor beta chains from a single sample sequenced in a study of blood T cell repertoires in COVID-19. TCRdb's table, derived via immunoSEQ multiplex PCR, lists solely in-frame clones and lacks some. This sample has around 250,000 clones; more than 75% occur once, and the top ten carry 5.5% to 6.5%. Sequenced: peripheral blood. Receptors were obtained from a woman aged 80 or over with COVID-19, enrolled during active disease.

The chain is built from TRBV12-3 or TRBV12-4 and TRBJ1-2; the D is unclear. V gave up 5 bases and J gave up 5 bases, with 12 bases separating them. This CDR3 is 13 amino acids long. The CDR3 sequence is CASSPGSGYGYTF. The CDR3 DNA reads TGTGCCAGCAGTCCGGGATCTGGTTATGGCTACACCTTC.

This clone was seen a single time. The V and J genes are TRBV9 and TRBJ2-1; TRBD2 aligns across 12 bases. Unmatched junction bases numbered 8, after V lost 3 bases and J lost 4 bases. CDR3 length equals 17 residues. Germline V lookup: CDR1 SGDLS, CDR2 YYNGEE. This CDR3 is CASSATSTSGSYNEQFF. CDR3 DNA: TGTGCCAGCAGCGCCACTTCGACTAGCGGGAGTTACAATGAGCAGTTCTTC.

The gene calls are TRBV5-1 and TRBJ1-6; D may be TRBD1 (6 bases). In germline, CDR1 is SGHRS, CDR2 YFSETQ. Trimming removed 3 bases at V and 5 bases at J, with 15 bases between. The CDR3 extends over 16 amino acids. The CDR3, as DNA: TGCGCCAGCAGCTATCTACAGGGAGGGAATAATTCACCCCTCCACTTT. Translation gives CASSYLQGGNNSPLHF.

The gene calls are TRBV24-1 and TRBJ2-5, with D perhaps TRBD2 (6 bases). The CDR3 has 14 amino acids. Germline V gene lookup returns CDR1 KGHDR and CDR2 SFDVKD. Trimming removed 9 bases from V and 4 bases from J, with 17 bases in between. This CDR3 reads CATGTSRGLETQYF. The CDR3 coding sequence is TGTGCCACCGGGACTTCTCGGGGGTTAGAGACCCAGTACTTC.

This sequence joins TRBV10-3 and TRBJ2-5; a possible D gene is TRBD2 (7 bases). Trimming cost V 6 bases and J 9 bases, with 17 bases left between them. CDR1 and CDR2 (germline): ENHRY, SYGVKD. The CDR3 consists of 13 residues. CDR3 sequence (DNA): TGTGCCATCAGGGCGGGGGCCCCATCCCCCCAGTACTTC. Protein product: CAIRAGAPSPQYF.

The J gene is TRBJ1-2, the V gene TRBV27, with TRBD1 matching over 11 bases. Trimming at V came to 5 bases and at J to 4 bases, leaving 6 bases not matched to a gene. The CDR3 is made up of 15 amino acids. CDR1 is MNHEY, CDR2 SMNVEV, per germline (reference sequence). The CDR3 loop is CASSPEGQGVYGYTF. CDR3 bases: TGTGCCAGCAGTCCCGAGGGACAGGGGGTCTATGGCTACACCTTC.

This CDR3 reads CASSGPGTSGENEQFF. Written as DNA, the CDR3 is TGTGCCAGCAGCGGACCCGGGACTAGCGGGGAGAATGAGCAGTTCTTC. The chain carries TRBV7-2 and TRBJ2-1; 13 nucleotides align to TRBD2. V lost 5 bases, J lost 7 bases, and 8 bases stayed unmatched. CDR3 length: 16 amino acids. CDR1 SGHTA and CDR2 FQGNSA come from the germline V gene.

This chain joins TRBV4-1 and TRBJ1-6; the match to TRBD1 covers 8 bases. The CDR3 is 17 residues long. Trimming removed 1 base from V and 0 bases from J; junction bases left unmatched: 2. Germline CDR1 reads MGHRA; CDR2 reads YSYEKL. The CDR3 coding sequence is TGCGCCAGCAGCCAAGGGGACAGGAGCTCCTATAATTCACCCCTCCACTTT. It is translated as CASSQGDRSSYNSPLHF.